This passage covers 17 T cell receptor beta chains from one sample sequenced in a study of cytomegalovirus exposure and HLA in healthy donors (dated by TCRdb to about 2017). Library creation used the immunoSEQ multiplex PCR assay. For the multiplex PCR, a mixture combining 60 forward primers for TCR Vbeta segments and 13 reverse primers for TCR Jbeta segments was used. TCRdb holds this immuneACCESS table with in-frame rearrangements only. Some clones are missing; in checked studies, unresolved V genes explain under half, and the rest has no known cause. The sample contains 150,000 to 180,000 clones, approximately 80% of them found a single time. The top ten hold 13% of the sample. Sample: PBMCs. These receptors were obtained from a man younger than 40 in good health and CMV-seropositive.

This chain links TRBV27 with TRBJ2-7, with 8 bases that match TRBD2. The junction had 9 bases not matched to a gene; V was cut back by 5 bases and J by 6 bases. Germline CDR1 reads MNHEY; CDR2 reads SMNVEV (reference sequence). CDR3 length equals 14 residues. This CDR3 is CASSLPGLVGEQYF. In DNA, the CDR3 is TGTGCCAGCAGTCTGCCGGGACTAGTGGGCGAGCAGTACTTC.

This clone has only one observation. This chain uses TRBV5-1 with TRBJ2-6; D not resolved. The length of the CDR3 is 17 residues. Germline CDR1 reads SGHRS; CDR2 reads YFSETQ. Trimming took 0 bases from V and 2 from J, leaving 12 bases between them. CDR3 loop: CASSLAIVRTGANVLTF. Written as DNA, the CDR3 is TGCGCCAGCAGCTTGGCCATTGTCAGAACTGGGGCCAACGTCCTGACTTTC.

The gene calls are TRBV2 and TRBJ1-1; D unclear. Germline values: CDR1 SNHLY, CDR2 FYNNEI. V lost 10 bases and J lost 0, with 18 bases in between. This CDR3 contains 15 residues. CDR3 amino acids: CATYLTGSMNTEAFF. DNA of the CDR3: TGTGCCACTTATCTCACGGGGAGCATGAACACTGAAGCTTTCTTT.

Written as DNA, the CDR3 is TGTGCCAGCAGCTCGGGGGGGGATGAGCAGTTCTTC. Translating it yields CASSSGGDEQFF. The genes are TRBV7-9 and TRBJ2-1; 8 nucleotides align to TRBD2. The germline V gene encodes CDR1 SEHNR and CDR2 FQNEAQ (reference sequence). The CDR3 loop spans 12 amino acids. V trimming: 4 bases; J trimming: 8 bases; junction bases outside the gene matches: 1.

The chain joins TRBV18 to TRBJ2-7, with 9 positions matching TRBD1. V was pared by 6 bases and J by 5 bases, with 11 bases of the junction left unmatched. This CDR3 contains 15 residues. Germline CDR1 KGHSH, CDR2 LQKENI. DNA for the CDR3: TGTGCCAGCTCTCTCCCCCGGGACAGGGCCCACGAGCAGTACTTC. Translation gives CASSLPRDRAHEQYF.

V is TRBV7-9 and J is TRBJ2-3, with TRBD1 as a possible D gene (5 bases). Germline values: CDR1 SEHNR, CDR2 FQNEAQ (reference sequence). The CDR3 consists of 16 residues. Trimming removed 4 bases from V and 2 bases from J, with 16 bases in between. DNA for the CDR3: TGTGCCAGCAGCTCAGACCTTCAGGGATACACAGATACGCAGTATTTT. Protein: CASSSDLQGYTDTQYF. The complete variable domain, with remaining parts taken from reference TRBV7-9 and TRBJ2-3, reads DTGVSQNPRHKITKRGQNVTFRCDPISEHNRLYWYRQTLGQGPEFLTYFQNEAQLEKSRLLSDRFSAERPKGSFSTLEIQRTEQGDSAMYLCASSSDLQGYTDTQYFGPGTRLTVL.

This chain connects TRBV4-2 to TRBJ2-1; D may be TRBD2 (5 bases). This CDR3 is 16 amino acids long. CDR1 is LGHNA and CDR2 is YNFKEQ in the germline V gene. Trimming pared 6 bases from V and 2 bases from J, leaving 17 bases between. The CDR3 nucleotides are TGTGCCAGCAGTCCTTCTCCAGCGGCCCCCTACAATGAGCAGTTCTTC. Amino acids: CASSPSPAAPYNEQFF.

As regards this clone: At one of its ends the junction is not consistent with the germline gene, which may arise from a read error. This rearrangement joins TRBV7-3 to TRBJ1-1; tentative D call: TRBD1 (5 bases). Germline V CDR1 and CDR2: SGHTA, FQGTGA. This CDR3 comprises 13 residues. CDR3 region: CASSLLPGPEAFF. The CDR3 DNA follows: TGTGCCAGCAGCTTATTGCCAGGGCCTGAGGCTTTCTTT.

The rearrangement uses TRBV11-2 and TRBJ1-1; perhaps TRBD1 as D (6 bases). CDR1 and CDR2 (germline): SGHAT, FQNNGV. V was pared by 2 bases and J by 6 bases, with 16 bases between. The CDR3 sequence is 15 residues long. In nucleotides, the CDR3 is TGTGCCAGCAGCTTAACAGGGACTAAAATCGCTGAAGCTTTCTTT. Its translation is CASSLTGTKIAEAFF. The whole variable domain, filled in from reference TRBV11-2 and TRBJ1-1, reads EAGVAQSPRYKIIEKRQSVAFWCNPISGHATLYWYQQILGQGPKLLIQFQNNGVVDDSQLPKDRFSAERLKGVDSTLKIQPAKLEDSAVYLCASSLTGTKIAEAFFGQGTRLTVV.

The V gene is TRBV2, the J gene TRBJ1-2; D gene uncertain. This CDR3 has 13 amino acids. V was trimmed by 1 base and J by 2 bases, leaving 5 bases between them. The V gene's germline CDR1 is SNHLY and CDR2 FYNNEI. The CDR3 coding sequence is TGTGCCAGCAGTGAAGAGGAGAACTATGGCTACACCTTC. Its translation is CASSEEENYGYTF.

The chain links TRBV4-1 to TRBJ2-5, with 7 nucleotides matching TRBD2. J lost 7 bases, V lost 3 bases, and 17 bases had no gene match. The V gene's germline CDR1 is MGHRA and CDR2 YSYEKL. The CDR3 contains 17 residues. The CDR3 coding sequence is TGCGCCAGCAGCCACCTCCCGAAGGCTAGCGGCGCGTGGACCCAGTACTTC. This sequence encodes CASSHLPKASGAWTQYF.

The V call is TRBV4-2, the J call TRBJ2-3; 10 nucleotides align to TRBD2. Germline CDR1 LGHNA, CDR2 YNFKEQ. V was clipped by 4 bases and J by 1 base; unmatched bases: 2. This CDR3 has 15 residues. CDR3 sequence reads: CASSPLAGGTDTQYF. CDR3 nucleotide sequence: TGTGCCAGCAGCCCTCTAGCGGGAGGCACAGATACGCAGTATTTT.

This chain links TRBV6-1 with TRBJ2-7; D perhaps matches TRBD1 (6 bases). Germline CDR1 reads MNHNS; CDR2 reads SASEGT. CDR3 size: 15 residues. With 4 bases removed from V and 6 bases from J, the gap between germline ends came to 19 bases. CDR3 nucleotide sequence: TGTGCCAGCAGTGCCCGACAGGCTGGGGCTCGCGAGCAGTACTTC. Residues: CASSARQAGAREQYF.

This chain links TRBV6-1 with TRBJ1-2, with TRBD1 matching 11 bases. The length of the CDR3 is 14 residues. J was trimmed by 5 bases and V by 3 bases; bases with no gene match: 2. Looked up from germline, CDR1 is MNHNS and CDR2 is SASEGT. In DNA, the CDR3 is TGTGCCAGCAGTGAGGGACAGGGGGAGTATGGCTACACCTTC. Protein sequence: CASSEGQGEYGYTF.

The J gene is TRBJ1-1, the V gene TRBV6-6; TRBD1 matches at 7 bases. The V gene's germline CDR1 is MNHNY and CDR2 SVGAGI (reference sequence). The CDR3 extends over 16 amino acids. Germline trimming cut 6 bases from V and 1 base from J; bases unmatched to any gene: 11. The CDR3 DNA is TGTGCCAGCAGCCCTGGACAGGAGGTCTGGAACACTGAAGCTTTCTTT. The encoded protein is CASSPGQEVWNTEAFF.

V gene TRBV7-9 combines with J gene TRBJ2-5; D ambiguous. The CDR3 is made up of 15 amino acids. Trimming removed 2 bases from V and 1 base from J, with 11 bases in between. Germline V gene lookup returns CDR1 SEHNR and CDR2 FQNEAQ (reference sequence). CDR3 in amino acids: CASSLFPESQETQYF. The CDR3 coding sequence is TGTGCCAGCAGCTTATTTCCAGAAAGCCAAGAGACCCAGTACTTC. Filled out from reference TRBV7-9 and TRBJ2-5, the complete variable domain reads DTGVSQNPRHKITKRGQNVTFRCDPISEHNRLYWYRQTLGQGPEFLTYFQNEAQLEKSRLLSDRFSAERPKGSFSTLEIQRTEQGDSAMYLCASSLFPESQETQYFGPGTRLLVL.

The chain carries TRBV5-6 and TRBJ2-3; 7 bases match TRBD1. Germline assignment: CDR1 SGHDT and CDR2 YYEEEE. Trimming at V came to 2 bases and at J to 2 bases, leaving 2 bases not matched to a gene. This CDR3 is built from 14 residues. CDR3 loop: CASSFDRATDTQYF. Written as DNA, the CDR3 is TGTGCCAGCAGCTTTGACAGGGCCACAGATACGCAGTATTTT.